A selection of T cell receptor beta chains follows, all from one sample in a study of identical twins. TCRdb ran MiXCR on the 5' RACE reads and lists one entry per CDR3 protein. The sample lists 1.5 million to 2 million distinct CDR3 sequences; around 29% were seen once. The sample comprised cord blood. Source of these receptors: a newborn girl in good health. The CDR3 runs from the conserved cysteine through the conserved F or W. Fields, in order: clone size, V gene, CDR3 length, D gene, J gene, CDR3 protein, CDR3 DNA. The D gene is left open where the match is weak. Only some rows state a clone size, as once, few, many or a class for expanded clones.

once,TRBV28,13,TRBD2,TRBJ2-3,CASREASTGTQYF,TGTGCCAGCCGGGAGGCTAGCACAGGTACGCAGTATTTT
few,TRBV3-1,14,-,TRBJ2-5,CASSQDTRQETQYF,TGTGCCAGCAGCCAAGATACGAGGCAAGAGACCCAGTACTTC
-,TRBV7-9,15,-,TRBJ1-2,CANSLIPEGSYGYTF,TGTGCCAACAGCTTAATTCCCGAGGGATCCTATGGCTACACCTTC
few,TRBV9,15,TRBD2,TRBJ2-7,CASSVALAGTYEQYF,TGTGCCAGCAGCGTAGCCCTAGCGGGGACCTACGAGCAGTACTTC
-,TRBV4-1,17,-,TRBJ2-3,CASSQDGTQSGTDTQYF,TGCGCCAGCAGCCAAGATGGGACTCAATCGGGCACAGATACGCAGTATTTT
-,TRBV20-1,14,TRBD1,TRBJ1-5,CSARWTGTNQPQHF,TGCAGTGCTAGATGGACAGGCACGAATCAGCCCCAGCATTTT
-,TRBV11-2,16,TRBD2,TRBJ2-7,CASSLAQRDYSYEQYF,TGTGCCAGCAGCTTAGCCCAGCGGGACTACTCCTACGAGCAGTACTTC
few,TRBV30,12,-,TRBJ2-7,CAWSVVGYEQYF,TGTGCCTGGAGTGTAGTCGGTTACGAGCAGTACTTC
-,TRBV29-1,12,TRBD1,TRBJ1-2,CSVSQGKYGYTF,TGCAGCGTCTCACAGGGGAAGTATGGCTACACCTTC
-,TRBV20-1,10,-,TRBJ1-2,CSASHPPYTF,TGCAGTGCTTCCCACCCTCCGTACACCTTC
-,TRBV2,12,-,TRBJ1-2,CASIRGVYGYTF,TGTGCCAGCATCCGCGGGGTGTATGGCTACACCTTC
-,TRBV7-2,14,-,TRBJ2-1,CASTYGTPHTSPFF,TGTGCCAGCACATATGGGACACCTCACACTTCTCCGTTCTTC
-,TRBV28,15,TRBD1,TRBJ1-6,CASSLFTGDNSPLHF,TGTGCCAGCAGCCTTTTTACAGGGGACAATTCACCCCTCCACTTT
few,TRBV13,19,TRBD1,TRBJ1-6,CASSLSRRGWDRANSPLHF,TGTGCCAGCAGCTTAAGTCGACGGGGGTGGGACAGGGCCAATTCACCCCTCCACTTT
few,TRBV5-1,13,TRBD2,TRBJ2-1,CASMRGGLDEQFF,TGCGCCAGCATGCGGGGGGGCCTCGATGAGCAGTTCTTC
-,TRBV19,17,-,TRBJ2-1,CASSIESMRSSYNEQFF,TGTGCCAGTAGTATAGAATCCATGCGGAGCTCCTACAATGAGCAGTTCTTC